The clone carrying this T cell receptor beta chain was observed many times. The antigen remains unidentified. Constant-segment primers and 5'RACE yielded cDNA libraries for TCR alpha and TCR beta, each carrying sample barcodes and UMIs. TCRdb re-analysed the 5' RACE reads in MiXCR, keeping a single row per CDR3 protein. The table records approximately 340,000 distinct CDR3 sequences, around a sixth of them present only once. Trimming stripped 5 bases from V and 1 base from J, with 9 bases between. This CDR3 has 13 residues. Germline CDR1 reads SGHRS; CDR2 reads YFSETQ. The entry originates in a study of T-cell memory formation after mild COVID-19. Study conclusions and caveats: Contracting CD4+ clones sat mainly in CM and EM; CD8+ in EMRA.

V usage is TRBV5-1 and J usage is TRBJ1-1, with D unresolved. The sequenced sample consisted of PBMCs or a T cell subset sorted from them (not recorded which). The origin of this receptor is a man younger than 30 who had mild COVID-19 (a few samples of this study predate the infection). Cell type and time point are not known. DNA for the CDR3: TGCGCCAGCAGACCTACAGCGAACACTGAAGCTTTCTTT. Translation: CASRPTANTEAFF.